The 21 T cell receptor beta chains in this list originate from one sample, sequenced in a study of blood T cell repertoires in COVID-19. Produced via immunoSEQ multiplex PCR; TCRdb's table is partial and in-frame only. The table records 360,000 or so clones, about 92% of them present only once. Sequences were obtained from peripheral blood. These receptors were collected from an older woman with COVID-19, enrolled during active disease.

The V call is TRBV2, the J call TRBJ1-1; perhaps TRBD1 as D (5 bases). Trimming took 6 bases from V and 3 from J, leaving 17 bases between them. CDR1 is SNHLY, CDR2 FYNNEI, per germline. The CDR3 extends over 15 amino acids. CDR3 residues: CASSPGSPGDTEAFF. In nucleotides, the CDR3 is TGTGCCAGCAGCCCGGGCAGCCCGGGGGACACTGAAGCTTTCTTT.

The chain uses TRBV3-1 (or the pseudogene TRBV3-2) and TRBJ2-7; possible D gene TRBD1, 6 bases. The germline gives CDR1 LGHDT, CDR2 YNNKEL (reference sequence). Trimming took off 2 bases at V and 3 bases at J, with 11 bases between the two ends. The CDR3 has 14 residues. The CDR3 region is CASSQFPGDYEQYF. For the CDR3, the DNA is TGTGCCAGCAGCCAATTCCCAGGGGACTACGAGCAGTACTTC.

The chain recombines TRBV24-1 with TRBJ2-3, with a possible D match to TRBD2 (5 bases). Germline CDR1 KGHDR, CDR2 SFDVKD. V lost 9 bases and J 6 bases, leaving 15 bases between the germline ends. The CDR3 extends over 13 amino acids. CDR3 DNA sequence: TGTGCCACCCCGGAGGCCATAGGGGATACGCAGTATTTT. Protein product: CATPEAIGDTQYF.

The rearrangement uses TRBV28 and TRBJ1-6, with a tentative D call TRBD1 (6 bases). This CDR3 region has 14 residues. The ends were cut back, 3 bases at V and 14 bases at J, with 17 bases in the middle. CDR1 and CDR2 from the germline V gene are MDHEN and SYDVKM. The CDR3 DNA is TGTGCCAGCAGTTTTGGGCAGGGGTTCGGGACCCTCCACTTT. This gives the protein CASSFGQGFGTLHF.

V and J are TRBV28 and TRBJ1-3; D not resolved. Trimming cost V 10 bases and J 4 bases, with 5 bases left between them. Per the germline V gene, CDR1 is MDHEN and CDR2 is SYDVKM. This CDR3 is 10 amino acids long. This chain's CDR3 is CATQGNTIYF. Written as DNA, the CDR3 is TGTGCCACACAAGGAAACACCATATATTTT.

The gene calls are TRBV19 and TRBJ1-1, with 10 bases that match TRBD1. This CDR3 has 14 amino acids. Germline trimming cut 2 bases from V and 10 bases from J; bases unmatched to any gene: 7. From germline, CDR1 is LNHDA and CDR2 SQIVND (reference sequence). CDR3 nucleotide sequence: TGTGCCAGTAGTATAAGTCGTGGGACAGGGGCAGCTTTCTTT. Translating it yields CASSISRGTGAAFF.

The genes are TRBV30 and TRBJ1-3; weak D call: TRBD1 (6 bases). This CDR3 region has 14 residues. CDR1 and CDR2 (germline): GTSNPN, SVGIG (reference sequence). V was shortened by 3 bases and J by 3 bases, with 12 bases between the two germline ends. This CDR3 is CAWSVTGFGNTIYF. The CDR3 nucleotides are TGTGCCTGGAGCGTCACAGGGTTTGGAAACACCATATATTTT.

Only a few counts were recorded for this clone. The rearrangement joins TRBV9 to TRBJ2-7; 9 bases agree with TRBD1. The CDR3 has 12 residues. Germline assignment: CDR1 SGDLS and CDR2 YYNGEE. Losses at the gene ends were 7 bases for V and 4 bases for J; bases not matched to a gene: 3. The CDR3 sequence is CASRTGEYEQYF. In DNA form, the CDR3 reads TGTGCCAGCCGGACAGGGGAGTACGAGCAGTACTTC.

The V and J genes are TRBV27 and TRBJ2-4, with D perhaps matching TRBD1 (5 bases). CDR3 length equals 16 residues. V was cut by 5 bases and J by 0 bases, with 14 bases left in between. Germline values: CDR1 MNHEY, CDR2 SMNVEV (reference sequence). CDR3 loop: CASSPRQLLAKNIQYF. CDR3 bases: TGTGCCAGCAGTCCCCGACAGCTACTAGCCAAAAACATTCAGTACTTC.

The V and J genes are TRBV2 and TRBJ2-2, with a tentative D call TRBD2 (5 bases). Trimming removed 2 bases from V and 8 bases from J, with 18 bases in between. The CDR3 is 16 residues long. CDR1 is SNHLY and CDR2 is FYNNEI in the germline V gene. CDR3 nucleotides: TGTGCCAGCAGTGAAACCCAAGGACTCATCTTAGGGGAGCTGTTTTTT. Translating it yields CASSETQGLILGELFF.

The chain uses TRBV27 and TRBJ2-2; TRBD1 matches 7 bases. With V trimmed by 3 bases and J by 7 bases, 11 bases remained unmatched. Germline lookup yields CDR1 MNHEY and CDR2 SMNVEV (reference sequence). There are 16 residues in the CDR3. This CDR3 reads CASSLLTGKGVGELFF. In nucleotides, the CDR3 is TGTGCCAGCAGTTTGCTGACAGGGAAGGGTGTCGGGGAGCTGTTTTTT.

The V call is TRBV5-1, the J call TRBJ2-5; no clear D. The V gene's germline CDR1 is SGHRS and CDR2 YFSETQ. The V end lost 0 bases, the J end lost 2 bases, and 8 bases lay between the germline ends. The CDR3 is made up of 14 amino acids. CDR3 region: CASSLGQTQETQYF. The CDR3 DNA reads TGCGCCAGCAGCTTGGGACAAACTCAAGAGACCCAGTACTTC.

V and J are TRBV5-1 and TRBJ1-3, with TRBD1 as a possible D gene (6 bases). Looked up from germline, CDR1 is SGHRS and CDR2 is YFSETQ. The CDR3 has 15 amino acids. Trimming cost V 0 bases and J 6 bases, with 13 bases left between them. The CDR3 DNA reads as TGCGCCAGCAGCTTGGAGGGACAACCAGAAAACACCATATATTTT. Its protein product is CASSLEGQPENTIYF.

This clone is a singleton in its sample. CDR3: CASSHNMMGGATLNTEAFF. CDR3 sequence (DNA): TGCGCCAGCAGTCATAACATGATGGGGGGAGCTACCCTAAACACTGAAGCTTTCTTT. V gene TRBV23-1 combines with J gene TRBJ1-1, with D possibly being TRBD1 (5 bases). TRBV23-1 is identified as an open reading frame with a role that is uncertain. The CDR3 has 19 residues. Trimming stripped 3 bases from V and 2 bases from J, with 25 bases between.

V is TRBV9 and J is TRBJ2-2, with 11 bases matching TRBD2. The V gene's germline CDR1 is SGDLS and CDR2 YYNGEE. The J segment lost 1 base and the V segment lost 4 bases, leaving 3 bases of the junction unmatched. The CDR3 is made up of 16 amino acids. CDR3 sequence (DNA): TGTGCCAGCAGCTCGGGACTAGCGGTGAACACCGGGGAGCTGTTTTTT. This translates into CASSSGLAVNTGELFF.

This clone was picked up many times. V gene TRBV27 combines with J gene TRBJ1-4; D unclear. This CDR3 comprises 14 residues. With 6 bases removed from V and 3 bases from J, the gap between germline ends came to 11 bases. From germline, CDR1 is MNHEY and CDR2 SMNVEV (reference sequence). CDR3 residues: CASRPGMANEKLFF. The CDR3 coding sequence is TGTGCCAGCAGGCCGGGTATGGCTAATGAAAAACTGTTTTTT.

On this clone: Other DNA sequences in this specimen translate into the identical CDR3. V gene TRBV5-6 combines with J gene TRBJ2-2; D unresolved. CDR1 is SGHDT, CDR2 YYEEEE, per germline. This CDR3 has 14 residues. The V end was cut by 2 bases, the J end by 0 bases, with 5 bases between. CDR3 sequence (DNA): TGTGCCAGCAGCTTCCAGGCGAACACCGGGGAGCTGTTTTTT. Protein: CASSFQANTGELFF.

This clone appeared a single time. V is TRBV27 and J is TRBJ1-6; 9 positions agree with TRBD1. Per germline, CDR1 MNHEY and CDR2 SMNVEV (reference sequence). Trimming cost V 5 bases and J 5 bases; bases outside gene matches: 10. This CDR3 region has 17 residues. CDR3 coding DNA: TGTGCCAGCAGTACCGAACAGGGGGCGAAAAATAATTCACCCCTCCACTTT. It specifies CASSTEQGAKNNSPLHF.

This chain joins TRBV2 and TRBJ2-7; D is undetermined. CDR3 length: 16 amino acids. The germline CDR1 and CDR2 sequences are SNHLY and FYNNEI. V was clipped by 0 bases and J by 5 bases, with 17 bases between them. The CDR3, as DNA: TGTGCCAGCAGTGAAGCGCTTCTTACAAATGGCCACGAGCAGTACTTC. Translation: CASSEALLTNGHEQYF.

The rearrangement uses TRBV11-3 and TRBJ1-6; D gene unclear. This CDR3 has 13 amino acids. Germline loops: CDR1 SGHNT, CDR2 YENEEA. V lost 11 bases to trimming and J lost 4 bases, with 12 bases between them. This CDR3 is CAGMVDYNSPLHF. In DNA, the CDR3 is TGTGCCGGCATGGTAGATTATAATTCACCCCTCCACTTT.

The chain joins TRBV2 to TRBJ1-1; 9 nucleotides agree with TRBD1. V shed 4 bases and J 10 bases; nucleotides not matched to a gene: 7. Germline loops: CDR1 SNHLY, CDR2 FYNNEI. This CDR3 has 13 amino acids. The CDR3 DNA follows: TGTGCCAGCAGTGGGGACAGGGTGAAAGTAGCTTTCTTT. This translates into CASSGDRVKVAFF.